The source of this T cell receptor (beta chain) is a study of cytomegalovirus exposure and HLA in healthy donors. As for the study in general: A previous analysis identified 100 million or so unique TCR beta sequences derived from 180 million or so T cells. Whole-study findings and limits: The authors excluded some V segments, including TRBV6-2 and TRBV6-3, as indistinguishable.

The germline gives CDR1 MRHNA, CDR2 SNTAGT. The germline V and J ends were trimmed by 8 bases and 5 bases, with 21 bases remaining between them. CDR3 length: 16 amino acids. A note on this clone: What it binds is not known.

It was with 60 Vbeta and 13 Jbeta primers that the PCR ran. Sequencing used immunoSEQ multiplex PCR; TCRdb keeps in-frame clones, though not all of them. The sample holds about 130,000 clones, about 81% seen once. The specimen sequenced was PBMCs. The chain recombines TRBV6-4 with TRBJ2-2, with a tentative D call TRBD2 (6 bases). This clonotype was obtained from a woman between 35 and 50 years old in good health and CMV-seropositive. The CDR3, as DNA: TGTGCCAGCCCACGGTGGGGGGTAGAGGTAACCGGGGAGCTGTTTTTT. This translates into CASPRWGVEVTGELFF.